This record looks at one T cell receptor (beta chain) sequence and its context. Its antigen remains unidentified. At one end, the junction sequence differs from germline, possibly due to a read error. The data derive from a study of CD8 T cells in ankylosing spondylitis. Whole-study findings and limits: Previous work reported some of these motif variants in the synovial fluid and blood of reactive arthritis.

Germline V gives CDR1 SGHRS, CDR2 YFSETQ. This CDR3 contains 16 residues. TCRdb reprocessed the 5' RACE reads with MiXCR, giving one entry per CDR3 protein. Found here are around 120,000 distinct CDR3 sequences, roughly 13% of them singletons; the top ten hold roughly 3%. This TCR came from a female donor with ankylosing spondylitis or in good health (not recorded which). The sequencing sample was made of blood, either unsorted or a sorted T cell fraction (not recorded which). The chain carries TRBV5-1 and TRBJ2-7; TRBD1 is a possible D gene (6 bases). The CDR3 region is CASSLNPGTIPYEQCF. CDR3 in DNA: TGCGCCAGCAGCTTGAATCCCGGGACAATTCCCTACGAGCAGTGCTTC.